This TCR beta chain derives from a study of immune characterization of retroperitoneal liposarcoma (dated by TCRdb to about 2019). Counted from cysteine to phenylalanine, this CDR3 has 13 amino acids. Only the CDR3 DNA is retained, 39 bases long and in frame from the first base. Library construction relied on PCR. The run used a NextSeq 500. TCRdb's own reprocessing of the public reads used fastp at Q25 and MiXCR and kept productive beta chains. One record per CDR3 amino acid sequence lists the most common genes and DNA. This sample holds around 20,000 distinct CDR3 sequences; more than 35% were observed only once. The ten largest clones represent 7.4% of the sample. Ten or more counts support this clonotype. It lacks a known antigen. The sample holds no much larger clone one base away, and base qualities are not on file.

In this chain, TRBV12-3 or TRBV12-4 is recombined with TRBJ2-1; the D segment cannot be called with confidence. The J call may not be correct, given that the DNA end is closer to TRBJ2-7. The source material was blood. The TCR sequence derives from a male donor with retroperitoneal liposarcoma. The CDR3 in this case is CASSFLRSNEQYF. The DNA reads as follows: TGTGCCAGCAGTTTTCTTAGGAGCAATGAGCAGTACTTC.